These T cell receptor beta chains were read from a single sample in a study of PD-1 blockade in classical Hodgkin lymphoma. Sequencing used immunoSEQ multiplex PCR; TCRdb keeps in-frame clones, though not all of them. The top ten clones hold 2% to 3% of a sample with tens of thousands of clones, 65% to 90% of them seen once. Here the sequenced sample was CD4+ T cells from blood, taken at baseline. The receptor source for this set is a human donor with classical Hodgkin lymphoma. The CDR3 runs from the conserved cysteine through the conserved F or W. The D gene is left open where the match is weak. Part of the rows lack a size; the others show once, few, many or a class for expanded clones.

length | size | J | V | D | CDR3 | DNA
11 | . | TRBJ2-2 | TRBV5-6 | . | CASGLTGELFF | TGTGCCAGCGGACTTACCGGGGAGCTGTTTTTT
16 | . | TRBJ2-7 | TRBV7-9 | TRBD2 | CASSLTGLDSSYEQYF | TGTGCCAGCAGCCTAACCGGACTAGATTCTTCCTACGAGCAGTACTTC
12 | . | TRBJ2-3 | TRBV11-2 | . | CASSLEGDTQYF | TGTGCCAGCAGCTTAGAAGGGGATACGCAGTATTTT
17 | . | TRBJ2-2 | TRBV7-2 | TRBD2 | CASSLEREFRTSGELFF | TGTGCCAGCAGCTTAGAGCGGGAGTTCCGGACCTCCGGGGAGCTGTTTTTT
17 | . | TRBJ2-7 | TRBV5-6 | . | CASSLWAGGVASYEQYF | TGTGCCAGCAGCTTGTGGGCAGGGGGGGTGGCTTCCTACGAGCAGTACTTC
16 | . | TRBJ1-4 | TRBV7-9 | TRBD1 | CASSQAPGQGDEKLFF | TGCGCCAGCAGCCAAGCCCCGGGACAGGGGGACGAAAAACTGTTTTTT
16 | . | TRBJ2-7 | TRBV30 | . | CAWETRSSLWIYEQYF | TGTGCCTGGGAGACAAGGAGCTCGTTATGGATCTACGAGCAGTACTTC
15 | . | TRBJ2-3 | TRBV15 | . | CATSRLSFGSDTQYF | TGTGCCACCAGCAGACTATCCTTTGGGAGTGATACGCAGTATTTT
13 | . | TRBJ2-7 | TRBV4-3 | . | CASSQEQAEEQYF | TGCGCCAGCAGCCAAGAACAGGCGGAGGAACAGTACTTC
16 | . | TRBJ2-1 | TRBV2 | TRBD2 | CASSEGGGGGYNEQFF | TGTGCCAGCAGTGAAGGTGGCGGGGGTGGCTACAATGAGCAGTTCTTC
15 | . | TRBJ1-1 | TRBV6-5 | TRBD1 | CASSSGDRMNTEAFF | TGTGCCAGCAGTTCCGGGGACAGAATGAACACTGAAGCTTTCTTT
17 | . | TRBJ2-3 | TRBV7-2 | TRBD2 | CASSLGLAGARADTQYF | TGTGCCAGCAGCCTCGGACTAGCGGGAGCGAGGGCAGATACGCAGTATTTT
16 | . | TRBJ1-2 | TRBV7-2 | TRBD1 | CASSFGGGDSLYGYTF | TGTGCCAGCAGCTTCGGGGGAGGGGACAGTTTATATGGCTACACCTTC
14 | . | TRBJ2-1 | TRBV19 | . | CASSLPQFYNEQFF | TGTGCCAGTAGCCTCCCGCAATTCTACAATGAGCAGTTCTTC
16 | . | TRBJ2-7 | TRBV6-5 | . | CASSSPIGGPLREQYF | TGTGCCAGCAGTTCCCCGATAGGGGGGCCTCTACGCGAGCAGTACTTC
13 | . | TRBJ1-1 | TRBV19 | . | CASRAQGNTEAFF | TGTGCCAGTAGGGCACAGGGGAACACTGAAGCTTTCTTT
14 | . | TRBJ1-1 | TRBV5-8 | . | CASSPLRGGTEAFF | TGTGCCAGCAGTCCCCTTAGGGGGGGCACTGAAGCTTTCTTT
16 | . | TRBJ2-7 | TRBV2 | TRBD1 | CASTSYGTGGTYEQYF | TGTGCCAGCACCTCTTATGGGACAGGGGGGACCTACGAGCAGTACTTC
15 | . | TRBJ1-4 | TRBV27 | TRBD1 | CASSRRDRVNEKLFF | TGTGCCAGCAGTCGCCGGGACAGGGTAAATGAAAAACTGTTTTTT
19 | . | TRBJ1-6 | TRBV5-8 | . | CASSSVNVAQSSYNSPLHF | TGTGCCAGCAGCTCGGTAAACGTAGCTCAAAGCTCCTATAATTCACCCCTCCACTTT
12 | few | TRBJ1-1 | TRBV10-3 | . | CAIREGGTEAFF | TGTGCCATCAGGGAGGGTGGCACTGAAGCTTTCTTT
15 | . | TRBJ2-2 | TRBV6-1 | . | CASSEAQLNTGELFF | TGTGCCAGCAGTGAGGCGCAGTTGAACACCGGGGAGCTGTTTTTT